The present entry profiles one T cell receptor (beta chain) with its context. Ages ranged from about 18 to 100 years, with residence in approximately 23 US areas. Clinical history as reported by participants underpinned cohort assignment. This sample was taken from a study of blood T cell repertoires in COVID-19. There are 17 residues in the CDR3. The J segment lost 2 bases and the V segment lost 5 bases, leaving 8 bases of the junction unmatched. The germline gives CDR1 SGHVT, CDR2 SQSDAQ. The table came from immunoSEQ multiplex PCR; TCRdb's copy has only in-frame clones and leaves some out. The table includes 150,000 or so clones, about 80% detected once.

Sequencing input: PBMCs or T cells enriched from blood (not recorded which). The V gene is TRBV7-4, the J gene TRBJ1-5, with 11 bases that match TRBD1. The clonotype was recovered from a woman aged 50 to 60 who had recovered from COVID-19. This CDR3 reads CASSLRTGGVRNQPQHF. The CDR3 coding sequence is TGTGCCAGCAGCCTAAGGACAGGGGGCGTTCGCAATCAGCCCCAGCATTTT.